This T cell receptor (beta chain) was found in a study of T-cell memory formation after mild COVID-19. Study-wide background: TCR clusters were mostly donor specific. Study-level findings and limits: Unconfirmed was the SARS-CoV-2 specificity of second-wave clones that peaked on day 37. CD4+ clones that contracted lay mainly in CM and EM; CD8+ ones lay in EMRA.

This clonotype showed up just a few times. No antigen is known for it. Libraries for TCRalpha and TCRbeta carried sample barcodes and unique molecular identifiers via 5'RACE. TCRdb reprocessed the 5' RACE reads via MiXCR and lists one record per CDR3 protein. The sample contains some 410,000 distinct CDR3 sequences, more than 20% of which appear only once. Trimming stripped 5 bases from V and 10 bases from J, with 18 bases between. Germline CDR1 and CDR2: PRHDT and FYEKMQ (reference sequence). The CDR3 extends over 15 amino acids. The rearrangement uses TRBV13 and TRBJ1-6, with a possible D match to TRBD1 (5 bases). This clonotype was sampled from an adult woman who had mild COVID-19 (a few samples of this study predate the infection). Cell type and time point are not known. Sample: PBMCs or a T cell subset sorted from them (not recorded which). The CDR3 nucleotides are TGTGCCAGCAGCCAATCCCGGGGCTTTGGATCACCCCTCCACTTT. It yields the protein CASSQSRGFGSPLHF.